The present TCR beta chain was sequenced within a study of blood T cell repertoires in COVID-19. Across the whole study: Acute-phase and convalescent COVID-19 samples originated in the United States, Italy and Spain. T cells, B-cell-depleted T cells, or PBMCs supplied cDNA or gDNA.

This CDR3 region has 13 residues. Germline-derived CDR1 and CDR2 are SQVTM and ANQGSEA. The trim removed 4 bases at V and 4 bases at J, leaving 2 bases unmatched. During active infection, Seattle patients enrolled and were then monitored through disease. In the original processing: Researchers report that nucleated cell counts were estimated from reference gene primer amplification. The table came from immunoSEQ multiplex PCR; TCRdb's copy has only in-frame clones and leaves some out. That table gives V, J and clone size, and the DNA gave D and trimming. This table holds some 80,000 clones, 70% to 90% found once.

This receptor was obtained from a man in his fifties or sixties with COVID-19, enrolled during active disease. The sequenced sample was peripheral blood. This sequence joins TRBV29-1 and TRBJ2-1; 9 bases line up with TRBD2. CDR3 sequence (DNA): TGCAGCGTTGTTACTAGCGGGTACAATGAGCAGTTCTTC. It codes for CSVVTSGYNEQFF.